The clone carrying this TCR beta chain was detected many times. Its target is not known. The CDR3 runs to 14 residues. V gave up 4 bases and J gave up 8 bases; unmatched junction bases: 4. CDR1 is LNHDA, CDR2 SQIVND, per germline (reference sequence). In the original analysis: A papillary thyroid cancer distant-metastasis classifier was built from CDR3 differences across clinicopathological groups. TCRdb ran MiXCR on the PCR reads. The V and J calls and clone size are TCRdb's, not the authors'. Among more than 40,000 clones listed, 20% to 25% were seen once. This sample was included in a study of metastatic and nonmetastatic thyroid tumors. About the research overall: It was across blood and tumor or nodule tissue from malignant and benign thyroid patients that repertoires were compared. Study-wide findings and caveats: Compared with benign nodules, malignant thyroid tumors were reported to have significantly higher TCR beta diversity in both blood and tumor.

Each patient came to thyroid surgery without any prior treatment (of any kind). The sequenced material came from tumor tissue. V is TRBV19 and J is TRBJ1-4, with 10 bases that match TRBD1. The receptor was derived from a female donor with papillary thyroid cancer or a benign thyroid nodule (not recorded which). Some clones in this sample may be carry-over from other donors' samples. The CDR3 spells CASSRTGGEEKLFF. As DNA, the CDR3 is TGTGCCAGTAGTAGGACAGGGGGTGAAGAAAAACTGTTTTTT.